This T cell receptor beta chain was observed in a study of cytomegalovirus exposure and HLA in healthy donors. Study observations and caveats: In vitro testing confirmed three CMV-associated chains as specific for CMV antigens. According to reports, the classifier identified cytomegalovirus status with high specificity and sensitivity. The authors enumerated 150 to 200 TCR beta chains as linked to cytomegalovirus.

Whereas donors were nominally healthy upon sampling, unrecorded immune exposures were probable. There are 13 residues in the CDR3. V was shortened by 3 bases and J by 10 bases, with 13 bases between the two germline ends. The germline V gene encodes CDR1 SGHDN and CDR2 FVKESK. PCR involved 60 Vbeta and 13 Jbeta primers. Assay used: immunoSEQ multiplex PCR; TCRdb lists only in-frame clones, some missing. The profile shows 200,000 or so clones, 80% to 85% of them singletons. As concerns this clone: Its specificity is not known.

The sequence came from a boy younger than 18 in good health and CMV-seronegative. Sequencing input: PBMCs. The chain is built from TRBV14 and TRBJ2-1; weak D call: TRBD1 (6 bases). Here the CDR3 reads CASSQYRVGEQFF. In DNA form, the CDR3 reads TGTGCCAGCAGCCAGTACAGGGTCGGAGAGCAGTTCTTC.